The text below deals with one TCR beta chain. The data derive from a study of blood T cell repertoires in COVID-19. As processed by the authors: Estimates of nucleated cell counts were drawn from the amplification of reference gene primers. Some clones are missing from TCRdb's copy, which holds only in-frame ones; the method was immunoSEQ multiplex PCR. Clonal size and the V and J genes are those of that table, whereas D and trimming came from the DNA. The sample shows roughly 150,000 clones, approximately 80% of them seen only once. This sequence was found in a woman of 80 years or more with COVID-19, enrolled during active disease. Sequenced input: peripheral blood.

The DNA for the CDR3 is TGCGCCAGCAGCTTGGATCCGGGCCCCGGCGGGGAGACCCAGTACTTC. This encodes CASSLDPGPGGETQYF. The chain combines TRBV5-1 with TRBJ2-5; a possible D gene is TRBD2 (5 bases). CDR1 and CDR2 (germline): SGHRS, YFSETQ. V lost 0 bases and J lost 5, with 17 bases in between. CDR3 length: 16 amino acids.